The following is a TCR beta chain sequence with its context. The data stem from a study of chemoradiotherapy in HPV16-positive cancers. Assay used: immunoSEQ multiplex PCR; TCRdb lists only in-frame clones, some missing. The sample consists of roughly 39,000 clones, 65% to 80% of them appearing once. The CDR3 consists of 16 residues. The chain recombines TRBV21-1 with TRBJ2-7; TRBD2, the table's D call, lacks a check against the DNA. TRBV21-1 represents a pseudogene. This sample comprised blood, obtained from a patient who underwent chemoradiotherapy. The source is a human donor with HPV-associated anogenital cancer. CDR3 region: CASSKDTGLSADEQYF. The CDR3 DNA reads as TGTGCCAGCAGCAAAGATACGGGTCTTTCAGCCGACGAGCAGTACTTC.